A selection of T cell receptor beta chains follows, all from one sample in a study of blood T cell repertoires in COVID-19. The assay was immunoSEQ multiplex PCR, and TCRdb's table has in-frame clones only and misses some. Of 280,000 or so clones in the sample, approximately 83% were seen once. Sequencing was carried out using PBMCs or T cells enriched from blood (not recorded which). Receptors originate from a man between 25 and 39 years old who had recovered from COVID-19. Both conserved end residues are part of each CDR3. D genes are given only for firm matches. Only some rows state a clone size, as once, few, many or a class for expanded clones.

CDR3,DNA,D,J,V,size
CASSPGTSGGPGEQFF,TGTGCCAGCAGCCCGGGGACTAGCGGGGGGCCAGGTGAGCAGTTCTTC,TRBD2,TRBJ2-1,TRBV11-2,NA
CASSDYSGQGITEAFF,TGTGCCAGCAGCGACTACTCGGGACAGGGTATTACTGAAGCTTTCTTT,TRBD1,TRBJ1-1,TRBV9,few
CAIGAGLKYGTEAFF,TGTGCCATCGGCGCAGGTCTAAAATATGGCACTGAAGCTTTCTTT,NA,TRBJ1-1,TRBV10-3,NA
CASSEVRYEQYF,TGCGCCAGCAGTGAGGTCCGCTACGAGCAGTACTTC,NA,TRBJ2-7,TRBV10-2,NA
CASSFGQPKGNEKLFF,TGTGCCAGTAGCTTCGGACAGCCCAAGGGTAATGAAAAACTGTTTTTT,NA,TRBJ1-4,TRBV19,NA
CASSLGGTVQETQYF,TGCGCCAGCAGCTTGGGGGGGACAGTCCAAGAGACCCAGTACTTC,TRBD1,TRBJ2-5,TRBV5-1,NA
CASSERASFTGELFF,TGTGCCAGCAGTGAAAGGGCTAGCTTCACCGGGGAGCTGTTTTTT,NA,TRBJ2-2,TRBV6-1,NA
CASSLGGHTEAFF,TGTGCCAGCAGCTTAGGAGGGCACACTGAAGCTTTCTTT,NA,TRBJ1-1,TRBV7-6,NA
CASSQDRLNTEAFF,TGCGCCAGCAGCCAGGACAGACTGAACACTGAAGCTTTCTTT,NA,TRBJ1-1,TRBV5-1,NA
CASSIQGGPYNEQFF,TGTGCCAGCAGCATACAGGGAGGGCCCTACAATGAGCAGTTCTTC,NA,TRBJ2-1,TRBV7-3,NA
CASSRYSGLRLSSYNEQFF,TGTGCCAGCAGTCGATATAGCGGGTTGAGACTAAGCTCCTACAATGAGCAGTTCTTC,TRBD2,TRBJ2-1,TRBV7-2,NA
CASSQNRGFGLKTQYF,TGTGCCAGCAGCCAAAACAGGGGTTTCGGGTTAAAGACCCAGTACTTC,TRBD1,TRBJ2-5,TRBV3-1/TRBV3-2,NA
CASQGQVGEQYF,TGTGCCAGCCAGGGACAGGTCGGCGAGCAGTACTTC,TRBD1,TRBJ2-7,TRBV6-5,NA
CASSLADRVGGYTF,TGTGCCAGCAGCTTAGCCGACAGGGTCGGCGGCTACACCTTC,TRBD1,TRBJ1-2,TRBV7-9,once